The 21 T cell receptor beta chains presented below share a single source sample, sequenced in a study of beta chain features in type 1 diabetes (dated by TCRdb to the late 2010s). Library construction relied on the immunoSEQ multiplex PCR assay. All of the isolated RNA was reverse transcribed with the High Capacity cDNA Reverse Transcription Kit, so expressed TCRB transcripts were sequenced. TCRdb took over this immuneACCESS table, retaining in-frame rearrangements with V and J assigned. Such tables are incomplete; in checked studies, under half of the missing clones stem from an unresolved V gene, and the remainder is unexplained. This sample is represented by about 220,000 clones; under 13% of them were singletons. Clones ranked in the top ten supply 1% to 1.5% of the sample. Specimen: central memory CD4+ T cells from blood. The receptor source for this set is a man aged 18 to 35 in good health.

This clone was detected only a few times. V gene TRBV9 combines with J gene TRBJ2-3, with D perhaps matching TRBD2 (6 bases). This CDR3 has 16 residues. The V and J ends lost 1 base and 1 base respectively, with 13 bases between them. Germline loops: CDR1 SGDLS, CDR2 YYNGEE. CDR3 DNA: TGTGCCAGCAGCGTATGGGCGGGATGGGGCACAGATACGCAGTATTTT. The encoded protein is CASSVWAGWGTDTQYF.

This clone was seen a few times. Other nucleotide sequences in the sample specify the same CDR3. The V gene is TRBV5-1, the J gene TRBJ2-1, with 12 bases matching TRBD2. The CDR3 is 15 residues long. With V trimmed by 2 bases and J by 6 bases, 3 bases remained unmatched. Germline loops: CDR1 SGHRS, CDR2 YFSETQ. The CDR3 protein is CASSLLAGGGNEQFF. Written as DNA, the CDR3 is TGCGCCAGCAGCTTACTAGCGGGAGGTGGCAATGAGCAGTTCTTC.

This clone was detected a few times. The CDR3 DNA reads TGTGCCAGCAGCTTCCGGGACAGGTTCTACAATGAGCAGTTCTTC. Protein: CASSFRDRFYNEQFF. The rearrangement uses TRBV5-6 and TRBJ2-1, with 8 nucleotides matching TRBD1. This CDR3 is 15 amino acids long. CDR1 is SGHDT and CDR2 is YYEEEE in the germline V gene. V lost 2 bases and J lost 3; bases outside the gene matches: 4.

This clone has only a few counts. The chain couples TRBV18 to TRBJ2-7; 8 bases are shared with TRBD1. With 8 bases clipped from V and 0 bases from J, the junction kept 3 bases outside the gene matches. This CDR3 is built from 13 residues. Germline V gene data show CDR1 as KGHSH and CDR2 as LQKENI. CDR3 bases: TGTGCCAGCCGGGACAGGAGCTCCTACGAGCAGTACTTC. This sequence encodes CASRDRSSYEQYF. Using reference TRBV18 and TRBJ2-7 for the parts outside the CDR3, the full variable domain is NAGVMQNPRHLVRRRGQEARLRCSPMKGHSHVYWYRQLPEEGLKFMVYLQKENIIDESGMPKERFSAEFPKEGPSILRIQQVVRGDSAAYFCASRDRSSYEQYFGPGTRLTVT.

This clone was counted only a few times. The chain combines TRBV10-3 with TRBJ2-1, with 9 nucleotides matching TRBD2. V lost 10 bases and J lost 8; bases outside the gene matches: 12. Germline V gene data show CDR1 as ENHRY and CDR2 as SYGVKD. CDR3 length: 14 residues. CDR3 in amino acids: CATRSGSGGDEQFF. The CDR3 coding sequence is TGTGCCACCCGTAGCGGGAGTGGTGGCGATGAGCAGTTCTTC.

The chain uses TRBV29-1 and TRBJ1-1; D remains unclear. The germline V and J ends were trimmed by 3 bases and 11 bases, with 16 bases remaining between them. This CDR3 is 12 amino acids long. Per the germline V gene, CDR1 is SQVTM and CDR2 is ANQGSEA. Here the CDR3 DNA reads TGCAGCGTTGATGGCGGTAAAGGAGGTGCTTTCTTT. Translating it yields CSVDGGKGGAFF.

This sequence joins TRBV29-1 and TRBJ2-5, with no clear D. The J call may be wrong; the DNA end is better matched by TRBJ2-7. CDR1 is SQVTM, CDR2 ANQGSEA, per germline. The CDR3 runs 12 residues. The CDR3 nucleotides read TGCAGCGTTGTTCAACAGCACTACGAGCAGTACTTC. This sequence encodes CSVVQQHYEQYF.

V usage is TRBV4-2 and J usage is TRBJ2-7; 7 bases line up with TRBD1. Germline V gene data show CDR1 as LGHNA and CDR2 as YNFKEQ. After removal of 1 base from V and 4 bases from J, the junction contained 4 bases not matched to a gene. This CDR3 comprises 14 residues. This chain's CDR3 is CASSQVTGEYEQYF. The CDR3 DNA sequence: TGTGCCAGCAGCCAAGTAACAGGGGAGTACGAGCAGTACTTC.

This clone has ten or more counts. V is TRBV5-1 and J is TRBJ2-5; D not certain. V lost 0 bases and J lost 3, with 0 bases in between. Germline V lookup: CDR1 SGHRS, CDR2 YFSETQ. The CDR3 has 11 residues. The CDR3 here is CASSLEETQYF. CDR3 DNA sequence: TGCGCCAGCAGCTTGGAAGAGACCCAGTACTTC.

This clone was detected only a few times. The V gene is TRBV2, the J gene TRBJ1-1, with D unclear. With 5 bases removed from V and 8 bases from J, the gap between germline ends came to 15 bases. The germline CDR1 and CDR2 sequences are SNHLY and FYNNEI. This CDR3 has 13 amino acids. The CDR3 here is CASSFLRAGEAFF. DNA of the CDR3: TGTGCCAGCAGTTTTCTTCGGGCAGGAGAAGCTTTCTTT.

The V call is TRBV5-4, the J call TRBJ2-2; 11 bases are shared with TRBD1. Looked up from germline, CDR1 is SGHNT and CDR2 is YYREEE (reference sequence). The CDR3 sequence is 14 residues long. Germline trimming cut 7 bases from V and 5 bases from J; bases unmatched to any gene: 4. The CDR3 reads CASGQGARTGELFF. The CDR3 DNA is TGTGCCAGCGGACAGGGGGCGAGGACCGGGGAGCTGTTTTTT.

The chain recombines TRBV30 with TRBJ1-2, with D possibly being TRBD1 (5 bases). Looked up from germline, CDR1 is GTSNPN and CDR2 is SVGIG (reference sequence). This CDR3 contains 15 residues. The germline V and J ends were trimmed by 1 base and 5 bases, with 17 bases remaining between them. This CDR3 is CAWSAGGGFSYGYTF. In nucleotides, the CDR3 is TGTGCCTGGAGTGCAGGCGGGGGTTTTTCATATGGCTACACCTTC.

This clone has only a few counts. The chain has TRBV5-1 and TRBJ2-7; 7 nucleotides align to TRBD2. Germline lookup yields CDR1 SGHRS and CDR2 YFSETQ. This CDR3 spans 13 amino acids. V lost 4 bases, J lost 6 bases, and 7 bases stayed unmatched. CDR3 DNA: TGCGCCAGCAGCGGGCGGGAGCGCGGCGAGCAGTACTTC. Translated: CASSGRERGEQYF.

The rearrangement joins TRBV7-9 to TRBJ1-2; D unresolved. Germline CDR1 SEHNR, CDR2 FQNEAQ (reference sequence). V lost 1 base to trimming and J lost 2 bases, with 5 bases between them. The CDR3 spans 13 residues. CDR3 bases: TGTGCCAGCAGCTTAGATGCCAACTATGGCTACACCTTC. Amino acids: CASSLDANYGYTF.

This clone was seen more than once but under ten times. V is TRBV5-1 and J is TRBJ1-1; D is ambiguous. From germline, CDR1 is SGHRS and CDR2 YFSETQ. The CDR3 has 13 residues. V lost 4 bases, J lost 0 bases, and 7 bases lay in between. Here the CDR3 DNA reads TGCGCCAGCAGCCCCGGAATGAACACTGAAGCTTTCTTT. Its translation is CASSPGMNTEAFF.

This clone was seen a handful of times. The V and J genes are TRBV7-2 and TRBJ2-1; D is ambiguous. The CDR3 is 13 residues long. The V gene's germline CDR1 is SGHTA and CDR2 FQGNSA. V was shortened by 4 bases and J by 7 bases, with 11 bases between the two germline ends. The CDR3 DNA is TGTGCCAGCAGCTCGCTTTCGGTGAATGAGCAGTTCTTC. It yields the protein CASSSLSVNEQFF.

This chain joins TRBV30 and TRBJ1-4; tentatively, D is TRBD1 (5 bases). The V end was cut by 3 bases, the J end by 8 bases, with 13 bases between. CDR1 GTSNPN and CDR2 SVGIG come from the germline V gene (reference sequence). The CDR3 loop spans 13 amino acids. Here the CDR3 reads CAWSRDPLEKLFF. The CDR3 bases are TGTGCCTGGAGCCGGGACCCACTGGAAAAACTGTTTTTT.

This clone was seen a handful of times. The CDR3 DNA sequence: TGTGCCTGGAGGGTCGGGGTGGGCGCGGAGACCCAGTACTTC. It yields the protein CAWRVGVGAETQYF. J is TRBJ2-5 and V is TRBV30; possible D gene TRBD2, 5 bases. From germline, CDR1 is GTSNPN and CDR2 SVGIG (reference sequence). This CDR3 has 14 amino acids. V shed 3 bases and J shed 5 bases, with 16 bases lying between them.

There are many counts of this clone. The rearrangement links TRBV11-2 to TRBJ2-3; the match to TRBD1 covers 9 bases. CDR3 length: 14 residues. V dropped 5 bases and J dropped 5; count of bases not matched to a gene: 5. The germline V gene encodes CDR1 SGHAT and CDR2 FQNNGV. The CDR3 loop is CASSTGGALDTQYF. CDR3 DNA sequence: TGTGCCAGCAGCACAGGGGGCGCATTAGATACGCAGTATTTT.

This clone was observed a few times. The chain has TRBV11-2 and TRBJ2-5, with TRBD1 matching 8 bases. In germline, CDR1 is SGHAT, CDR2 FQNNGV. The CDR3 is made up of 13 amino acids. The ends lost 6 bases at V and 1 base at J; junction bases unmatched: 1. CDR3: CASSQGAQETQYF. In DNA form, the CDR3 reads TGTGCCAGCAGTCAGGGGGCCCAAGAGACCCAGTACTTC.

The sample holds a few counts of this clone. The chain couples TRBV7-8 to TRBJ1-4; D unclear. V was trimmed by 5 bases and J by 5 bases, leaving 21 bases between them. Germline V CDR1 and CDR2: SGHVS, FQNEAQ. The CDR3 is 17 residues long. CDR3 DNA: TGTGCCAGCAGCGCGTACCGGGAGGTAACTAGGAATGAAAAACTGTTTTTT. Protein product: CASSAYREVTRNEKLFF.